This T cell receptor beta chain emerged from a study of control samples from healthy donors and cancer patients. Measured with immunoSEQ multiplex PCR; TCRdb has only the in-frame clones, and not every one. The table lists some 170,000 clones, roughly 94% of them singletons. V lost 9 bases to trimming and J lost 5 bases, with 14 bases between them. The CDR3 loop spans 13 amino acids. Germline assignment: CDR1 WSHSY and CDR2 SAAADI. The J gene is TRBJ1-5, the V gene TRBV10-2; TRBD1 is a possible D gene (6 bases). Sequencing used PBMCs. This receptor was identified in a man in his sixties with colorectal cancer. CDR3 nucleotides: TGCGCCAGTCCCGAGGGGGGGGATCAGCCCCAGCATTTT. It codes for CASPEGGDQPQHF.